Here is one T cell receptor beta chain with its context. Its antigen is not yet known. Base quality data are lacking; no much larger clone is found one base away. The immunoSEQ Assay, a bias-controlled multiplex PCR, was used to amplify TCRbeta CDR3 regions from genomic DNA. Under the source paper's analysis protocol: Within the assay, amplification of reference gene primers was used to estimate how many nucleated cells each sample contained. Sequence reads were collapsed and filtered to measure the absolute abundance of every unique TCRbeta CDR3 rearrangement. For each sample, productive Simpson clonality was calculated by taking the square root of Simpson's diversity index across productive rearrangements. Imported from immuneACCESS, the table was reduced by TCRdb to in-frame sequences with V and J called. These copies leave out some clones; in studies compared against another copy, an unresolved V gene accounts for under half, and the cause of the remainder is not known. V, J and clone size are taken as reported in that table, and D and trimming were inferred from the DNA itself. Counted in this sample were hundreds of thousands of clones; roughly 90% of them appeared once. The ten most abundant clones make up approximately 2.5% of the sample.

Participants in the prospective study were aged roughly 18 to 89 years, lived in about two dozen United States geographic areas, and enrolled through a virtual design. In the prospective study, cohorts were assigned on the basis of participant-reported clinical history obtained from a screening survey and a study questionnaire. ImmuneRACE Cohort 3 recovered participants were defined by two consecutive negative NP/OP PCR tests, healthcare professional clearance, or symptom resolution. Each participant in the prospective study had whole blood, serum and a nasopharyngeal or oropharyngeal swab collected by mobile phlebotomists. Participants in the prospective study had the option to provide additional blood draws and questionnaires over a 2-month period. Before DNA extraction, prospective study blood samples were shipped either frozen or at room temperature. This entry comes from a study of blood T cell repertoires in COVID-19 (dated by TCRdb to about 2020). Broadly, across the study: Samples covering the acute and convalescent phases of COVID-19 were provided by collaborators in the United States, Italy and Spain. The material from the prospective study consisted of cDNA or gDNA derived from T cells, B-cell-depleted T cells, or PBMCs. Subjects who had been exposed to COVID-19, were actively infected with it, or had recovered from it provided the deeply sampled blood TCRbeta repertoires that made up the dataset. The repertoires were released in a freely available public database meant as a resource for research on the immune response to SARS-CoV-2. The samples were drawn from two sources: the first 160 participants of the ongoing ImmuneRACE study, and fewer than 1,500 subjects contributed by 6 global collaborators. Sample metadata almost always included a de-identified subject ID, COVID-19 status, age in years and sex. Where available, HLA class I and class II types were taken from metadata supplied by the sample provider and were not determined by assay-based typing. Beyond this particular receptor, the publication reports: The quantity of clinical and demographic metadata differed by source and by participant and was supplied without curation.

The clonotype originates from a man in his 60s who had recovered from COVID-19. The specimen was PBMCs or T cells enriched from blood (not recorded which).

CDR3 reads: CASSTTGGAYNEQFF. The nucleotide sequence reads TGTGCCAGCAGTACCACAGGGGGCGCGTACAATGAGCAGTTCTTC. This chain joins TRBV6-2 or TRBV6-3 to TRBJ2-1, and 9 junctional nucleotides match TRBD1. As encoded in the germline V gene, CDR1 is MNHEY while CDR2 is SVGEGT. The germline V and J ends show losses of 5 bases and 4 bases respectively, and no gene match explains 6 bases of the junction. The CDR3 sequence holds 15 residues, the cysteine and phenylalanine included. Solely the CDR3 DNA is kept, with 45 bases framed from the first base.